Shown below are 29 T cell receptor beta chains from a single sample sequenced in a study of CD8 T cells in ankylosing spondylitis. TCRdb processed the 5' RACE reads anew with MiXCR; each CDR3 protein has one entry. The sample holds 250,000 to 400,000 distinct CDR3 sequences, approximately 10% seen once. Sequencing was done on a sample of blood, either unsorted or a sorted T cell fraction (not recorded which). Every receptor here comes from a female donor with ankylosing spondylitis or in good health (not recorded which).

This clonotype was found many times. The chain has TRBV6-5 and TRBJ2-3; 12 bases are a match to TRBD2. CDR3 length: 15 residues. CDR1 and CDR2 from the germline V gene are MNHEY and SVGAGI. With 5 bases clipped from V and 6 bases from J, the junction kept 6 bases outside the gene matches. The CDR3 DNA reads as TGTGCCAGCAGTCACGGGACTAGCGGGCCGGATACGCAGTATTTT. Residues: CASSHGTSGPDTQYF.

J is TRBJ2-3 and V is TRBV5-8, with a weak D call TRBD2 (6 bases). CDR3 size: 14 residues. Germline CDR1 and CDR2: SGHTS and YDEGEE. V dropped 8 bases and J dropped 0 bases, with 13 bases sitting between them. Here the CDR3 reads CARGDFSSTDTQYF. CDR3 in DNA: TGTGCCAGGGGGGACTTTTCTAGCACAGATACGCAGTATTTT.

This clonotype was detected many times. This rearrangement joins TRBV7-9 to TRBJ1-1, with 9 positions matching TRBD1. The germline V gene has CDR1 SEHNR and CDR2 FQNEAQ (reference sequence). There are 15 residues in the CDR3. The V and J ends lost 4 bases and 5 bases, in that order; junction bases with no gene match: 8. CDR3 in amino acids: CASSSRDRVKTEAFF. CDR3 coding DNA: TGTGCCAGCAGCTCACGGGACAGGGTCAAAACTGAAGCTTTCTTT. Variable domain in full (rest from reference TRBV7-9 and TRBJ1-1): DTGVSQNPRHKITKRGQNVTFRCDPISEHNRLYWYRQTLGQGPEFLTYFQNEAQLEKSRLLSDRFSAERPKGSFSTLEIQRTEQGDSAMYLCASSSRDRVKTEAFFGQGTRLTVV.

The rearrangement uses TRBV19 and TRBJ1-5; the D gene is possibly TRBD1 (6 bases). V lost 7 bases to trimming and J lost 3 bases, with 16 bases between them. In germline, CDR1 is LNHDA, CDR2 SQIVND (reference sequence). CDR3 length: 15 residues. CDR3 nucleotides: TGTGCCAGTATTACTTTAGGGGGGATCAATCAGCCCCAGCATTTT. This codes for CASITLGGINQPQHF.

This clonotype was recorded many times. The CDR3 loop reads CSAREELAGVTDTQYF. CDR3 nucleotide sequence: TGCAGTGCTAGAGAGGAGTTAGCGGGAGTCACAGATACGCAGTATTTT. V is TRBV20-1 and J is TRBJ2-3; the match to TRBD2 covers 9 bases. After removal of 0 bases from V and 2 bases from J, the junction contained 6 bases not matched to a gene. This CDR3 has 16 residues. Germline V lookup: CDR1 DFQATT, CDR2 SNEGSKA (reference sequence).

Sample share makes this clonotype medium-sized. The V call is TRBV12-3 or TRBV12-4, the J call TRBJ2-2; no firm D call. The V end was cut by 8 bases, the J end by 3 bases, with 10 bases between. The CDR3 runs to 13 residues. The CDR3 here is CASSDSYTGELFF. The CDR3 DNA follows: TGTGCCAGCTCTGATAGTTACACCGGGGAGCTGTTTTTT.

Points on this clonotype: This may come from a read error, since a much larger clone is one base off. The chain employs TRBV11-2 and TRBJ2-3, with 8 bases aligning to TRBD1. This CDR3 contains 15 residues. V was clipped by 5 bases and J by 5 bases; unmatched bases: 9. CDR1 SGHAT and CDR2 FQNNGV come from the germline V gene. The CDR3 region has the DNA TGTGCCAGCAGCCCAGGACAGGGTTGGGTAGATACGCAGTATTTT. It translates to CASSPGQGWVDTQYF.

For the CDR3, the DNA is TGCGCCAGCAGTGAGGAACAGGGCTTTGGGTCACCCCTCCACTTT. Encoded protein: CASSEEQGFGSPLHF. J is TRBJ1-6 and V is TRBV10-2, with TRBD1 as a possible D gene (6 bases). Per the germline V gene, CDR1 is WSHSY and CDR2 is SAAADI. V was pared by 2 bases and J by 10 bases, with 15 bases between. The CDR3 loop spans 15 amino acids.

In its sample, this clonotype was seen many times. The CDR3: CASSLTGDSSYEQYF. DNA of the CDR3: TGTGCCAGCAGTCTGACAGGGGACAGCTCCTACGAGCAGTACTTC. The V and J genes are TRBV27 and TRBJ2-7, with 8 bases fitting TRBD1. V lost 5 bases, J lost 0 bases, and 6 bases stayed unmatched. Germline CDR1 reads MNHEY; CDR2 reads SMNVEV (reference sequence). The CDR3 consists of 15 residues.

This clonotype was recorded many times. V usage is TRBV20-1 and J usage is TRBJ2-2, with D tentatively TRBD2 (6 bases). The CDR3 is made up of 14 amino acids. V lost 1 base, J lost 0 bases, and 6 bases lay in between. The V gene's germline CDR1 is DFQATT and CDR2 SNEGSKA (reference sequence). This CDR3 is CSARGRANTGELFF. CDR3 coding DNA: TGCAGTGCTAGAGGGAGGGCGAACACCGGGGAGCTGTTTTTT.

This clonotype was counted ten times or more. The V and J genes are TRBV20-1 and TRBJ2-5; D remains ambiguous. Per the germline V gene, CDR1 is DFQATT and CDR2 is SNEGSKA (reference sequence). The V end lost 3 bases, the J end lost 1 base, and 15 bases lay between the germline ends. This CDR3 comprises 15 residues. This chain's CDR3 is CSARGREGSQETQYF. The CDR3 DNA reads TGCAGTGCTAGGGGCCGCGAAGGCTCCCAAGAGACCCAGTACTTC.

The rearrangement uses TRBV20-1 and TRBJ1-5; 8 nucleotides line up with TRBD1. The CDR3 has 15 amino acids. Germline values: CDR1 DFQATT, CDR2 SNEGSKA (reference sequence). V lost 6 bases and J lost 2; bases outside the gene matches: 9. The CDR3 protein is CSALRDRGGNQPQHF. CDR3 DNA sequence: TGCAGTGCCCTTCGAGACAGGGGCGGCAATCAGCCCCAGCATTTT.

To note about this clonotype: A clone one base away is much larger, so this may be a read error. This chain connects TRBV6-6 to TRBJ2-5; D is possibly TRBD2 (5 bases). V lost 5 bases and J 14 bases, leaving 15 bases between the germline ends. This CDR3 has 11 residues. Germline V CDR1 and CDR2: MNHNY, SVGAGI (reference sequence). CDR3 amino acids: CASSEMEDRYF. The CDR3 coding sequence is TGTGCCAGCAGTGAGATGGAGGATCGATACTTC.

This clonotype came up many times. This rearrangement joins TRBV20-1 to TRBJ2-5; no clear D. V lost 0 bases and J 12 bases, leaving 23 bases between the germline ends. The CDR3 is made up of 15 amino acids. The germline V gene encodes CDR1 DFQATT and CDR2 SNEGSKA (reference sequence). CDR3 residues: CSARDARTVVESEYF. The CDR3 region has the DNA TGCAGTGCTAGAGATGCGAGGACGGTGGTTGAGTCGGAGTACTTC.

The chain has TRBV11-2 and TRBJ2-7; 9 nucleotides match TRBD1. Looked up from germline, CDR1 is SGHAT and CDR2 is FQNNGV. The length of the CDR3 is 14 residues. Germline trimming cut 5 bases from V and 6 bases from J; bases unmatched to any gene: 8. CDR3 DNA sequence: TGTGCCAGCAGCCGAGGGACAGGGACAGGCGAGCAGTACTTC. Translating it yields CASSRGTGTGEQYF.

There are a few counts of this clonotype. The chain uses TRBV27 and TRBJ2-3, with a possible D match to TRBD2 (5 bases). Trimming left V 3 bases short and J 5 bases short, with 12 bases between. The germline CDR1 and CDR2 sequences are MNHEY and SMNVEV (reference sequence). The CDR3 totals 14 residues. CDR3 nucleotides: TGTGCCAGCAGTTTCGCACTAGGTGGAGATACGCAGTATTTT. This encodes CASSFALGGDTQYF.

Notes on this clonotype: Possible read error: a much larger clone is one base away. This chain links TRBV5-1 with TRBJ1-1, with D tentatively TRBD1 (5 bases). Germline-derived CDR1 and CDR2 are SGHRS and YFSETQ. CDR3 length: 16 residues. CDR3 residues: CPSSQTERGQRTEAFF. The CDR3 DNA is TGCCCCAGCAGCCAGACAGAGAGAGGGCAACGCACTGAAGCTTTCTTT.

The CDR3 here is CASSEGGAGPQHF. As DNA, the CDR3 is TGCGCCAGCAGCGAAGGGGGGGCAGGGCCCCAGCATTTT. The genes are TRBV5-1 and TRBJ1-5; D perhaps matches TRBD1 (6 bases). Between the trimmed V and J ends, which lost 4 bases and 9 bases, there was a span of 14 bases. Germline CDR1 reads SGHRS; CDR2 reads YFSETQ. This CDR3 region has 13 residues.

This clonotype has a count of ten or more. This chain connects TRBV6-2 or TRBV6-3 to TRBJ1-2, with D perhaps TRBD1 (6 bases). Germline CDR1 is MNHEY and CDR2 is SVGEGT. The germline V and J ends were trimmed by 6 bases and 3 bases, with 11 bases remaining between them. The CDR3 spans 13 residues. In DNA form, the CDR3 reads TGTGCCAGCAGCCAAGGGACACACTATGGCTACACCTTC. It translates to CASSQGTHYGYTF.

This clonotype was seen ten or more times. The J gene is TRBJ2-3, the V gene TRBV20-1; 9 bases fit TRBD2. The germline V gene encodes CDR1 DFQATT and CDR2 SNEGSKA (reference sequence). This CDR3 is built from 21 residues. V shed 0 bases, J shed 1 base, and the junction held 20 bases outside the gene matches. CDR3 loop: CSARDRGRPREGLLRTDTQYF. As DNA, the CDR3 is TGCAGTGCTAGAGATAGAGGCAGGCCGCGGGAGGGCCTACTCCGCACAGATACGCAGTATTTT.

This clonotype was seen at least ten times. The J gene is TRBJ1-2, the V gene TRBV29-1; the match to TRBD1 covers 9 bases. Germline V gives CDR1 SQVTM, CDR2 ANQGSEA. Trimming took 7 bases from V and 3 from J; bases not matched to a gene: 6. CDR3 length equals 13 residues. CDR3 DNA: TGCAGCGCAGGGACAGGGCCGGACTATGGCTACACCTTC. Protein: CSAGTGPDYGYTF.

This clonotype was seen more than once but under ten times. The chain has TRBV15 and TRBJ2-5, with D perhaps TRBD2 (5 bases). The CDR3 totals 12 residues. The germline CDR1 and CDR2 sequences are LNHNV and YYDKDF (reference sequence). Trimming left V 8 bases short and J 4 bases short, with 11 bases between. The CDR3 coding sequence is TGTGCCACCCAACGCGGGTCAGAGACCCAGTACTTC. Residues: CATQRGSETQYF.

This clonotype was counted only a few times. CDR3 region: CASSYSVDTGELFF. The CDR3 DNA reads as TGTGCCAGCAGTTACAGCGTGGACACCGGGGAGCTGTTTTTT. The V gene is TRBV6-2 or TRBV6-3, the J gene TRBJ2-2; no definite D call. Trimming pared 2 bases from V and 3 bases from J, leaving 7 bases between. The CDR3 length is 14 residues. The V gene's germline CDR1 is MNHEY and CDR2 SVGEGT.

This clonotype was recorded many times. The chain recombines TRBV5-1 with TRBJ2-2; D remains unclear. The germline CDR1 and CDR2 sequences are SGHRS and YFSETQ. The CDR3 sequence is 15 residues long. V was pared by 5 bases and J by 2 bases, with 13 bases between. CDR3: CASSYGRINTGELFF. CDR3 nucleotides: TGCGCCAGCAGTTACGGACGGATAAACACCGGGGAGCTGTTTTTT. The whole variable domain, remainder taken from reference TRBV5-1 and TRBJ2-2, is KAGVTQTPRYLIKTRGQQVTLSCSPISGHRSVSWYQQTPGQGLQFLFEYFSETQRNKGNFPGRFSGRQFSNSRSEMNVSTLELGDSALYLCASSYGRINTGELFFGEGSRLTVL.

The rearrangement uses TRBV20-1 and TRBJ2-1; a weak D match, TRBD2 (6 bases). Trimming removed 6 bases from V and 7 bases from J, with 16 bases in between. The germline CDR1 and CDR2 sequences are DFQATT and SNEGSKA (reference sequence). The CDR3 has 13 amino acids. Here the CDR3 reads CSALPEGRNEQFF. CDR3 sequence (DNA): TGCAGTGCGCTCCCGGAGGGCCGGAATGAGCAGTTCTTC.

This clonotype was seen at least ten times. The chain employs TRBV12-3 or TRBV12-4 and TRBJ2-3, with D possibly TRBD1 on 6 matching bases. The CDR3 runs 15 residues. Between the trimmed V and J ends, which lost 6 bases and 4 bases, there was a span of 17 bases. The CDR3 spells CASSRSGQRPDTQYF. DNA for the CDR3: TGTGCCAGCAGCCGATCCGGACAGCGGCCAGATACGCAGTATTTT.

This clonotype was picked up many times. This rearrangement joins TRBV20-1 to TRBJ1-2; tentatively, D is TRBD1 (5 bases). The CDR3 extends over 13 amino acids. V was pared by 4 bases and J by 10 bases, with 19 bases between. From germline, CDR1 is DFQATT and CDR2 SNEGSKA (reference sequence). CDR3 coding DNA: TGCAGTGCTACCCTTCCGGGGACCAAGGCCTACACCTTC. Translating gives CSATLPGTKAYTF.

This clonotype showed up many times. This chain links TRBV7-2 with TRBJ2-1; D is undetermined. Germline V gives CDR1 SGHTA, CDR2 FQGNSA. This CDR3 region has 15 residues. Trimming stripped 5 bases from V and 6 bases from J, with 17 bases between. As DNA, the CDR3 is TGTGCCAGCAGCCCCCCAAATACGAGGCCCAATGAGCAGTTCTTC. Protein: CASSPPNTRPNEQFF.

The chain recombines TRBV4-3 with TRBJ2-2; D is unclear. Germline V gene lookup returns CDR1 LGHNA and CDR2 YSLEER. The CDR3 is 15 amino acids. V was cut by 0 bases and J by 1 base, with 6 bases left in between. CDR3 nucleotides: TGCGCCAGCAGCCAAGATGCAGGGAACACCGGGGAGCTGTTTTTT. It specifies CASSQDAGNTGELFF.